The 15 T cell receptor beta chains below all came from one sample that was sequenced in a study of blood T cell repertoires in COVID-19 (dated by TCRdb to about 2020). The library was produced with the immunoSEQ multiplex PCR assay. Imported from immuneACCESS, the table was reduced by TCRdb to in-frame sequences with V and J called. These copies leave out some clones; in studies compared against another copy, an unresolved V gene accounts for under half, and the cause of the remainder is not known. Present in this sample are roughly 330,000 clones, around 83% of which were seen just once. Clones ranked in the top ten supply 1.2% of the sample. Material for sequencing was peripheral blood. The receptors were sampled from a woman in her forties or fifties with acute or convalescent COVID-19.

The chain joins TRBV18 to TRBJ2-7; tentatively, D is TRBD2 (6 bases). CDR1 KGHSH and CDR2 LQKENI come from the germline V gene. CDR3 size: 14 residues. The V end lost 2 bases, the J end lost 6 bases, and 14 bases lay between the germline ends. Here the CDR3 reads CASSPVKGRSEQYF. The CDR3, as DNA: TGTGCCAGCTCACCAGTAAAGGGGAGGAGCGAGCAGTACTTC.

CDR3 nucleotide sequence: TGTGCCAGCAGCTTGGACAAGGGAGGGGTGGGAGATACGCAGTATTTT. Residues: CASSLDKGGVGDTQYF. The chain carries TRBV7-2 and TRBJ2-3; TRBD2 matches 7 bases. Germline assignment: CDR1 SGHTA and CDR2 FQGNSA. This CDR3 has 16 amino acids. J lost 5 bases, V lost 3 bases, and 11 bases had no gene match.

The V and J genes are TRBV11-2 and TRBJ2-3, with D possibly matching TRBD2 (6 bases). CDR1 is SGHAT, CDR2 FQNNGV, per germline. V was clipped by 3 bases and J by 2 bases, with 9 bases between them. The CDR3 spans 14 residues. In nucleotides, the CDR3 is TGTGCCAGCAGCTTGGGACTCCCCACAGATACGCAGTATTTT. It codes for CASSLGLPTDTQYF. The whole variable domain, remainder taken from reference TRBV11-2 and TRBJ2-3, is EAGVAQSPRYKIIEKRQSVAFWCNPISGHATLYWYQQILGQGPKLLIQFQNNGVVDDSQLPKDRFSAERLKGVDSTLKIQPAKLEDSAVYLCASSLGLPTDTQYFGPGTRLTVL.

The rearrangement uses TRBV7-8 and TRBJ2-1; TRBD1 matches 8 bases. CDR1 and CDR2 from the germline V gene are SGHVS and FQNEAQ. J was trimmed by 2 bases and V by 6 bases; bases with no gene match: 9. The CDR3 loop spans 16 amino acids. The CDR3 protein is CASRGLGTGPYNEQFF. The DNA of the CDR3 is TGTGCCAGCAGGGGCCTGGGGACAGGTCCCTACAATGAGCAGTTCTTC.

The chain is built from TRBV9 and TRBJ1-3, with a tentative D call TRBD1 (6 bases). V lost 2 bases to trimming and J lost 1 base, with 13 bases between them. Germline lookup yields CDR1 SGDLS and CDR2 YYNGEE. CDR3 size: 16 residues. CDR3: CASSVGGGLSGNTIYF. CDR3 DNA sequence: TGTGCCAGCAGCGTGGGTGGGGGCTTATCTGGAAACACCATATATTTT.

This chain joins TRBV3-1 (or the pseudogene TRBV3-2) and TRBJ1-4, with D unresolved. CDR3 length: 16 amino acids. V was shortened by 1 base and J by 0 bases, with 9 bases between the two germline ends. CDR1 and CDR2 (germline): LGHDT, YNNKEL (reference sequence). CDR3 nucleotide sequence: TGTGCCAGCAGCCAAGCGGTACCCGCAACTAATGAAAAACTGTTTTTT. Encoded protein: CASSQAVPATNEKLFF.

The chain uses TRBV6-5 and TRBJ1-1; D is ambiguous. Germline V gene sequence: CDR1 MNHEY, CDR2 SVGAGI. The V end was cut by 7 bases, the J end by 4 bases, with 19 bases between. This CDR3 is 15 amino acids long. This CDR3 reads CASTPGRGFGTEAFF. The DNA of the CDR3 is TGTGCCAGCACCCCTGGGCGGGGATTCGGCACTGAAGCTTTCTTT.

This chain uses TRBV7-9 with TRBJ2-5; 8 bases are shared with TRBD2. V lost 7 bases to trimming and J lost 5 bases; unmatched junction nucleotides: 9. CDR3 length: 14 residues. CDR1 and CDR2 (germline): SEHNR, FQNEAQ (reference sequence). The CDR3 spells CASTTRAGAETQYF. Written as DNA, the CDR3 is TGTGCCAGCACCACCCGAGCGGGGGCTGAGACCCAGTACTTC.

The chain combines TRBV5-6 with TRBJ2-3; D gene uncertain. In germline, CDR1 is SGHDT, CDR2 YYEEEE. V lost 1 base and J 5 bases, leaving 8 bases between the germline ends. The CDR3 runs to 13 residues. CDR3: CASSLSRVDTQYF. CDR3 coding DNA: TGTGCCAGCAGCTTGAGTCGCGTAGATACGCAGTATTTT.

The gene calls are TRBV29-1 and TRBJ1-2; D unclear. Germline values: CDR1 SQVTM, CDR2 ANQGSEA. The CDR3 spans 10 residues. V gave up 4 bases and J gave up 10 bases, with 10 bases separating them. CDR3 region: CSVADTYYTF. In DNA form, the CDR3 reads TGCAGCGTTGCCGACACATACTACACCTTC.

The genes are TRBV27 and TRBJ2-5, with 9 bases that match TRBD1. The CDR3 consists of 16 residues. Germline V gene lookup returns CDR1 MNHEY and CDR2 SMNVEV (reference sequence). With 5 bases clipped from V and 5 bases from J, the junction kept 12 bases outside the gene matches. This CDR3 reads CASSPEQGAPWETQYF. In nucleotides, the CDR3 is TGTGCCAGCAGTCCTGAACAGGGGGCTCCTTGGGAGACCCAGTACTTC.

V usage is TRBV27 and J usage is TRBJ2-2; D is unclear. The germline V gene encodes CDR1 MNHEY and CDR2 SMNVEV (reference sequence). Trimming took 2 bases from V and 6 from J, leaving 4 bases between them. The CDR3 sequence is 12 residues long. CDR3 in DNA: TGTGCCAGCAGTTTAGGGCCCGGGGAGCTGTTTTTT. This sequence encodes CASSLGPGELFF.

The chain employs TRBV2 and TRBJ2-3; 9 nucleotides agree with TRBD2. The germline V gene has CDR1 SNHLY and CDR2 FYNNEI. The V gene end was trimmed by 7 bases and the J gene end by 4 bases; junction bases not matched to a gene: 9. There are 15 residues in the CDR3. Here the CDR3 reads CASTFSSGDADTQYF. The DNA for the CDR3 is TGTGCCAGCACCTTCTCTAGCGGGGACGCAGATACGCAGTATTTT.

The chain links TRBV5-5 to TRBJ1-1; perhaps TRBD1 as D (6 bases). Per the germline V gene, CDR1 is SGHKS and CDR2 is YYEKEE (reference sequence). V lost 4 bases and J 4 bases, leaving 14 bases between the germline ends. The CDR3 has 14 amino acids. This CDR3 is CASSLAGAGTEAFF. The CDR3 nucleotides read TGTGCCAGCAGCCTAGCAGGGGCCGGCACTGAAGCTTTCTTT.

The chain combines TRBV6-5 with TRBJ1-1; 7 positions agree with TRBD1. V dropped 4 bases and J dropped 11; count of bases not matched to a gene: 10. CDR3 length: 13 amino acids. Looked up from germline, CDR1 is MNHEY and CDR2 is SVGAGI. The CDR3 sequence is CASSSDYTGDAFF. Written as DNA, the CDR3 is TGTGCCAGCAGTTCCGATTACACAGGGGATGCTTTCTTT.